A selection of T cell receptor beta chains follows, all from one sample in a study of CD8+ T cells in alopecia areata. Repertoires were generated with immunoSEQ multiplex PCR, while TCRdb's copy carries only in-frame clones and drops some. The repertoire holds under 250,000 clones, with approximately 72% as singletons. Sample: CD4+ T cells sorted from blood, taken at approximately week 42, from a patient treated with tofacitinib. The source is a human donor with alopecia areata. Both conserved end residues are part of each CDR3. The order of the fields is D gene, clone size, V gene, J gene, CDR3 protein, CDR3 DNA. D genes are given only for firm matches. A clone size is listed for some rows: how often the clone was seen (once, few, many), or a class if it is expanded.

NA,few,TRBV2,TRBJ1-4,CASSRDGEKLFF,TGTGCCAGCTCACGGGACGGAGAAAAACTGTTTTTT
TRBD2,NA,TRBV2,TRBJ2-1,CASREDSGGAKFF,TGTGCCAGCAGGGAAGATAGCGGGGGGGCCAAGTTCTTC
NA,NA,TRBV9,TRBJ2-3,CASSVRTDYTQYF,TGTGCCAGCAGCGTCCGGACAGATTATACGCAGTATTTT
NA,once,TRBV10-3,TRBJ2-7,CAIRPGRTSSYEQYF,TGTGCCATCAGGCCGGGACGGACGAGCTCCTACGAGCAGTACTTC
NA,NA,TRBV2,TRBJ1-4,CASRAPRTATNEKLFF,TGTGCCAGCAGGGCTCCTCGTACAGCAACTAATGAAAAACTGTTTTTT
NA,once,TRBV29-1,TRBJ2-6,CSVLQAGSGANVLTF,TGCAGCGTTCTACAGGCCGGCTCTGGGGCCAACGTCCTGACTTTC
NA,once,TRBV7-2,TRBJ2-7,CASSLGSYEQYF,TGTGCCAGCAGCTTGGGGTCCTACGAGCAGTACTTC
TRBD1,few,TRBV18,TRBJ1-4,CASAGGQGTEKLFF,TGTGCCAGCGCCGGGGGACAGGGTACTGAAAAACTGTTTTTT
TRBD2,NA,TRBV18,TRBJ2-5,CASSPAGGPETQYF,TGTGCCAGCTCACCAGCGGGGGGGCCAGAGACCCAGTACTTC
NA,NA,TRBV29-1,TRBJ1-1,CSGQERFTEAFF,TGCAGCGGACAGGAACGGTTCACTGAAGCTTTCTTT
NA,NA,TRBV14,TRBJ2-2,CASSRRGDAGELFF,TGTGCCAGCAGCCGCCGGGGAGACGCCGGGGAGCTGTTTTTT
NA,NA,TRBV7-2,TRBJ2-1,CASSLAPSYNEQFF,TGTGCCAGCAGCTTAGCGCCTTCCTACAATGAGCAGTTCTTC
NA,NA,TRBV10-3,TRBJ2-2,CAAGQNTGELFF,TGTGCCGCTGGACAGAACACCGGGGAGCTGTTTTTT
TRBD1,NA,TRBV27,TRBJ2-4,CASSLRWTGSSKNIQYF,TGTGCCAGCAGTCTCCGCTGGACAGGCAGTTCCAAAAACATTCAGTACTTC
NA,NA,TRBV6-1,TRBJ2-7,CASSDSFQDKQYF,TGTGCCAGCAGCGACTCCTTCCAGGACAAGCAGTACTTC
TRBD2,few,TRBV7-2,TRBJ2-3,CASSLALLAGGVTDTQYF,TGTGCCAGCAGCTTAGCCCTACTGGCGGGGGGAGTGACAGATACGCAGTATTTT
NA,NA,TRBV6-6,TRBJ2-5,CAISEKASQETQYF,TGTGCCATCAGTGAGAAGGCCAGTCAAGAGACCCAGTACTTC
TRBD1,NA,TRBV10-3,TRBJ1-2,CAISTGTGAEGYTF,TGTGCCATCAGTACCGGGACAGGGGCCGAGGGCTACACCTTC
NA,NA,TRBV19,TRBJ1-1,CASSIPRARNTEAFF,TGTGCCAGTAGTATCCCCCGGGCGAGGAACACTGAAGCTTTCTTT
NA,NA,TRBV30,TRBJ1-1,CAWSVRQGSTEAFF,TGTGCCTGGAGTGTTCGCCAGGGTAGCACTGAAGCTTTCTTT
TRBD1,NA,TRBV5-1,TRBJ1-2,CASSLAGTGSNGYTF,TGCGCCAGCAGCTTGGCCGGGACAGGTTCTAATGGCTACACCTTC
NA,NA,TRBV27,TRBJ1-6,CASSSKTKSSYNSPLHF,TGTGCCAGCAGTTCCAAAACAAAGAGCTCCTATAATTCACCCCTCCACTTT
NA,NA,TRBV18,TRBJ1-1,CASSPIRGPATEAFF,TGTGCCAGCTCACCGATCAGGGGTCCGGCCACTGAAGCTTTCTTT
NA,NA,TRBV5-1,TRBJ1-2,CASSLGYGYTF,TGCGCCAGCAGCTTGGGCTATGGCTACACCTTC
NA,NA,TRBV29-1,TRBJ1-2,CSVGVAGQDYGYTF,TGCAGCGTTGGAGTCGCGGGCCAGGACTATGGCTACACCTTC
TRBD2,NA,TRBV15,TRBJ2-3,CATSRGTSGTDTQYF,TGTGCCACCAGCAGGGGGACTAGCGGCACAGATACGCAGTATTTT
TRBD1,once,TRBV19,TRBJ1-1,CATRDRLNTEAFF,TGTGCCACCCGGGACAGGTTGAACACTGAAGCTTTCTTT
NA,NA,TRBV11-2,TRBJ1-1,CASSSSPGNEAFF,TGTGCCAGCAGCTCCTCCCCGGGGAATGAAGCTTTCTTT
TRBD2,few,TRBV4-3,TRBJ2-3,CASSQNSGGTDTQYF,TGCGCCAGCAGCCAGAATAGCGGGGGCACAGATACGCAGTATTTT
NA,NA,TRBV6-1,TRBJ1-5,CASSGTGNQPQHF,TGTGCCAGCAGTGGGACGGGTAATCAGCCCCAGCATTTT
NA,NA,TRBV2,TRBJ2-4,CASRGNGNIQYF,TGTGCCAGCAGGGGTAATGGAAACATTCAGTACTTC
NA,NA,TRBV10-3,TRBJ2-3,CAISDRADTQYF,TGTGCCATCTCTGACAGAGCCGATACGCAGTATTTT
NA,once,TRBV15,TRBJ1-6,CATSPPSGINSPLHF,TGTGCCACCAGCCCTCCGTCCGGGATTAATTCACCCCTCCACTTT
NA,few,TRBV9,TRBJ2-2,CASSVESTGELFF,TGTGCCAGCAGCGTAGAAAGTACCGGGGAGCTGTTTTTT
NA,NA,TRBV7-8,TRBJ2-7,CASSLMGNTGEQYF,TGTGCCAGCAGCTTAATGGGTAACACGGGCGAGCAGTACTTC
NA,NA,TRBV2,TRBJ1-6,CASSAQAGSGSPLHF,TGTGCCAGCAGCGCCCAGGCAGGGTCGGGTTCACCCCTCCACTTT
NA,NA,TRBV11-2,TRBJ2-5,CASSLGGQETQYF,TGTGCCAGCAGCTTAGGAGGACAAGAGACCCAGTACTTC
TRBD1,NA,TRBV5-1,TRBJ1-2,CASSAERQGVGYTF,TGCGCCAGCAGCGCCGAGAGACAGGGGGTTGGCTACACCTTC
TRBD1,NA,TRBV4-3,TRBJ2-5,CASSQLGQGEETQYF,TGCGCCAGCAGCCAATTAGGACAGGGCGAAGAGACCCAGTACTTC
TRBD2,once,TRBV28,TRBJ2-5,CASTIGLRGEGETQYF,TGTGCCAGCACCATAGGCCTACGAGGGGAGGGGGAGACCCAGTACTTC
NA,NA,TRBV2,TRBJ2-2,CASRWDTGELFF,TGTGCCAGCCGGTGGGACACCGGGGAGCTGTTTTTT
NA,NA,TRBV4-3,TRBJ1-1,CASSQEGFAAGAFF,TGCGCCAGCAGCCAAGAAGGGTTCGCTGCAGGGGCTTTCTTT
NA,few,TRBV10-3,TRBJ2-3,CAISEQDTQYF,TGTGCCATCAGTGAACAAGATACGCAGTATTTT
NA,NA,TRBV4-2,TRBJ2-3,CASSRVEGTDTQYF,TGTGCCAGCAGCCGCGTGGAGGGAACAGATACGCAGTATTTT
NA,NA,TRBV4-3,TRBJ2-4,CASSQGRNVLQYF,TGCGCCAGCAGCCAAGGGAGGAACGTGCTTCAGTACTTC
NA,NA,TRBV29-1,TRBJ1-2,CSARQEVNYGYTF,TGCAGCGCACGACAGGAAGTTAACTATGGCTACACCTTC
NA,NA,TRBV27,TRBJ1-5,CASSFQGRNQPQHF,TGTGCCAGCAGTTTTCAGGGTCGAAATCAGCCCCAGCATTTT
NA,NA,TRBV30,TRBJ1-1,CAWKRDTEAFF,TGTGCCTGGAAGAGAGACACTGAAGCTTTCTTT
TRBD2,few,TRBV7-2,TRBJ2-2,CASSLKRGTNTGELFF,TGTGCCAGCAGCTTAAAGCGGGGGACGAACACCGGGGAGCTGTTTTTT
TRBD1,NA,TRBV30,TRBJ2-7,CAWSGQGLTQYF,TGTGCCTGGAGCGGACAGGGTCTGACACAGTACTTC
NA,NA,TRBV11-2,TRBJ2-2,CASSRGTFANTGELFF,TGTGCCAGCAGCCGAGGGACTTTCGCGAACACCGGGGAGCTGTTTTTT
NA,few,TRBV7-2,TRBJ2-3,CASSGGLSTDTQYF,TGTGCCAGCAGCGGCGGACTCAGCACAGATACGCAGTATTTT
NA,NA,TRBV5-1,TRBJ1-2,CASSYGTNYGYTF,TGCGCCAGCAGCTATGGTACGAACTATGGCTACACCTTC
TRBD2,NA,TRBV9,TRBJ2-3,CASSVVLAGENTQYF,TGTGCCAGCAGCGTTGTACTAGCGGGGGAAAATACGCAGTATTTT
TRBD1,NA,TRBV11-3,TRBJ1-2,CASSLRQGYGYTF,TGTGCCAGCAGCCTAAGACAGGGCTATGGCTACACCTTC
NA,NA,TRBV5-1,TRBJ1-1,CASSQTGGSYTEAFF,TGCGCCAGCAGCCAGACTGGGGGGTCGTACACTGAAGCTTTCTTT
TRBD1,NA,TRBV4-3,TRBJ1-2,CASSQDHMGQGGSYTF,TGCGCCAGCAGCCAAGATCATATGGGACAGGGAGGAAGCTACACCTTC
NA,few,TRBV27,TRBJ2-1,CASRGLLNEQFF,TGTGCCAGCAGGGGATTACTCAATGAGCAGTTCTTC
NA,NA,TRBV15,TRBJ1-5,CATSRGYQPQHF,TGTGCCACCAGCAGGGGATATCAGCCCCAGCATTTT